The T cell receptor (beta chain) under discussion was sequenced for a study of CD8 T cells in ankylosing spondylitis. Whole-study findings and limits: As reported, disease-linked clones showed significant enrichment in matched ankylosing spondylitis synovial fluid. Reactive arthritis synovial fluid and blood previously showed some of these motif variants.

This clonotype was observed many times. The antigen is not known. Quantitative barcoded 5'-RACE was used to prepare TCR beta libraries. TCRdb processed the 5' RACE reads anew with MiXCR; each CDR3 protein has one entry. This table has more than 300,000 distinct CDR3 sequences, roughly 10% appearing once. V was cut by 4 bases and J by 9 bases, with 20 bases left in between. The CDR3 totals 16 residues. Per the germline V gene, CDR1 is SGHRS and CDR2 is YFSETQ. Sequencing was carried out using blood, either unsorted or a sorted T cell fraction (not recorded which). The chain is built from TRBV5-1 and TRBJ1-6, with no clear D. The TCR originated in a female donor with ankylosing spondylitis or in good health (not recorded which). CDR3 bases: TGCGCCAGCAGCAGGACGGGGTTGGCCGTAACTTCACCCCTCCACTTT. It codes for CASSRTGLAVTSPLHF.